The 3 T cell receptor beta chains in this list originate from one sample, sequenced in a study of blood T cell repertoires in COVID-19. The protocol was immunoSEQ multiplex PCR, while the TCRdb copy is restricted to in-frame clones and leaves out a portion. The sample holds 200,000 to 300,000 clones, 70% to 75% seen once. The specimen was peripheral blood. Receptor source: a woman aged 80 or older with acute or convalescent COVID-19.

J is TRBJ1-4 and V is TRBV5-1, with 8 bases matching TRBD1. Trimming took 4 bases from V and 8 from J; bases not matched to a gene: 7. In germline, CDR1 is SGHRS, CDR2 YFSETQ. The CDR3 runs 14 residues. The chain's CDR3 is CASSIGQGSEKLFF. In DNA form, the CDR3 reads TGCGCCAGCAGCATCGGACAGGGCTCCGAAAAACTGTTTTTT.

The genes are TRBV6-5 and TRBJ2-1, with a possible D match to TRBD2 (6 bases). The CDR3 length is 15 residues. V lost 1 base to trimming and J lost 1 base, with 8 bases between them. Germline assignment: CDR1 MNHEY and CDR2 SVGAGI. CDR3 coding DNA: TGTGCCAGCAGTTACTTTCTAGCGTCCTACAATGAGCAGTTCTTC. Protein: CASSYFLASYNEQFF.

This sequence joins TRBV24-1 and TRBJ1-5; 10 bases agree with TRBD1. CDR1 is KGHDR, CDR2 SFDVKD, per germline. Germline trimming cut 5 bases from V and 3 bases from J; bases unmatched to any gene: 15. The length of the CDR3 is 19 residues. CDR3 amino acids: CATSALVRGQGTINQPQHF. The CDR3 DNA reads TGTGCCACCAGTGCTCTGGTCCGGGGACAGGGGACTATCAATCAGCCCCAGCATTTT.